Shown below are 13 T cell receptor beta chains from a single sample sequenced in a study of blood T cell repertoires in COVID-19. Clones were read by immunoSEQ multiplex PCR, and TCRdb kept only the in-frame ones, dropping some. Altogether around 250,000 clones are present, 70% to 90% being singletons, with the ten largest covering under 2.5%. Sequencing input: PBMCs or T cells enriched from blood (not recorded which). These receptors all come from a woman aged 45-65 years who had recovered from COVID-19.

CDR3 sequence (DNA): TGTGCCAGCAGTCCCGCAGGGGGTAGCTATGGCTACACCTTC. It is translated as CASSPAGGSYGYTF. This rearrangement joins TRBV28 to TRBJ1-2, with 7 positions matching TRBD1. CDR1 MDHEN and CDR2 SYDVKM come from the germline V gene. With 5 bases clipped from V and 4 bases from J, the junction kept 7 bases outside the gene matches. The CDR3 sequence is 14 residues long.

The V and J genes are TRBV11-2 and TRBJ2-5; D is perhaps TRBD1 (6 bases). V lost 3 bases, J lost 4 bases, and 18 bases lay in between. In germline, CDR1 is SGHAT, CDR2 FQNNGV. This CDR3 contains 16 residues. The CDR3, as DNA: TGTGCCAGCAGCTTGGGGTTACAGGGACAACGAGAGACCCAGTACTTC. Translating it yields CASSLGLQGQRETQYF.

The CDR3 coding sequence is TGTGCCAGCAGCCCCGGGACAGGTTTTTCCGATACGCAGTATTTT. Amino acids: CASSPGTGFSDTQYF. The chain couples TRBV5-6 to TRBJ2-3; 8 nucleotides match TRBD1. CDR1 and CDR2 from the germline V gene are SGHDT and YYEEEE. Trimming cost V 4 bases and J 6 bases; bases outside gene matches: 10. The CDR3 extends over 15 amino acids.

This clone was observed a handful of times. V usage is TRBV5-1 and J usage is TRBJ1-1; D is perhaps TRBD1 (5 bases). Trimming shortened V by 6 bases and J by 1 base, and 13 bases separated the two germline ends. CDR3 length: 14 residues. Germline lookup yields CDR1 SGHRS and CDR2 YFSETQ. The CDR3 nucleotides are TGCGCCAGCATGAGGGACTCGACGAACACTGAAGCTTTCTTT. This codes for CASMRDSTNTEAFF.

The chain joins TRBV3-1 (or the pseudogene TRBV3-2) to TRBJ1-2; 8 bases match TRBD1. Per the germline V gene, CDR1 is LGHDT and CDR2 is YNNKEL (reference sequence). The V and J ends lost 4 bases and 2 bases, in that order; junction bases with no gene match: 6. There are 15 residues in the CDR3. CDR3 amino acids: CASSPGQGANYGYTF. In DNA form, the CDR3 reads TGTGCCAGCAGCCCAGGGCAGGGGGCGAACTATGGCTACACCTTC.

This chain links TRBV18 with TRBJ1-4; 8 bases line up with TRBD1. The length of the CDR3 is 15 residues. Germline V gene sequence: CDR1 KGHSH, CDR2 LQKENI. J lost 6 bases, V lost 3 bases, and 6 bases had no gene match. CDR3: CASSPMSQGDEKLFF. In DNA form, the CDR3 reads TGTGCCAGCTCACCGATGTCACAGGGGGATGAAAAACTGTTTTTT.

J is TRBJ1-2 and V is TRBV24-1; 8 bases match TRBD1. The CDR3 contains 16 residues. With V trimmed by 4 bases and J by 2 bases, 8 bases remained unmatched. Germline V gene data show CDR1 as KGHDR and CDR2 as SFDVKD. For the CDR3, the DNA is TGTGCCACCAGTGAGACCACAGGGGGGAAGAACTATGGCTACACCTTC. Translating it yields CATSETTGGKNYGYTF.

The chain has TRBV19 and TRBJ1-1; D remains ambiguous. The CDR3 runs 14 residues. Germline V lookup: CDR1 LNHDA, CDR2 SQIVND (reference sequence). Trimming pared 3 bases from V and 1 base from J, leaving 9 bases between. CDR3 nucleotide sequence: TGTGCCAGTAGTATCCAGAGGGCGAACACTGAAGCTTTCTTT. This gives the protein CASSIQRANTEAFF.

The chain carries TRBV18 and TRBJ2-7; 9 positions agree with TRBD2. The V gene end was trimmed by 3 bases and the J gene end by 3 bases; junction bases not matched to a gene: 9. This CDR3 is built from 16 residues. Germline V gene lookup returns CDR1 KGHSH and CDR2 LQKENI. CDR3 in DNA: TGTGCCAGCTCACCCTCCACGGCGGGAGGGAACTACGAGCAGTACTTC. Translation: CASSPSTAGGNYEQYF.

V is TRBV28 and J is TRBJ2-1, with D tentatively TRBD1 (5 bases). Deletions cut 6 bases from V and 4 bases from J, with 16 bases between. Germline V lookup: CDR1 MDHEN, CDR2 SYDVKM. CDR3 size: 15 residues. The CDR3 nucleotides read TGTGCCAGCAGCCCTAACATGGGGCGTTACAATGAGCAGTTCTTC. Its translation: CASSPNMGRYNEQFF.

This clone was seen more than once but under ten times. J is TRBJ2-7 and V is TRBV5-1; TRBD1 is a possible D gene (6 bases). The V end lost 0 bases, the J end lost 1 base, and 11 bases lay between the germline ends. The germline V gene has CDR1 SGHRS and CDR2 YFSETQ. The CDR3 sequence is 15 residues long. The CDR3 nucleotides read TGCGCCAGCAGCTTGGCAACAGGGAAGTCCTACGAGCAGTACTTC. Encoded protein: CASSLATGKSYEQYF.

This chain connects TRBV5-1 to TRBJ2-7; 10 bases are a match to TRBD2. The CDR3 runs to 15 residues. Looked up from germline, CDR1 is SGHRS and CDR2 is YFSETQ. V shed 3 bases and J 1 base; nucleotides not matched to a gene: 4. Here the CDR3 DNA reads TGCGCCAGCAGCTACAGCGGGGGGGGATCCTACGAGCAGTACTTC. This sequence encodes CASSYSGGGSYEQYF.

The CDR3 region is CASSSGSYRYEQYF. DNA of the CDR3: TGTGCCAGCTCTAGCGGGAGTTATAGGTACGAGCAGTACTTC. The gene calls are TRBV2 and TRBJ2-7, with 10 bases identical to TRBD2. CDR1 is SNHLY and CDR2 is FYNNEI in the germline V gene. CDR3 length: 14 residues. V gave up 8 bases and J gave up 4 bases; unmatched junction bases: 8.